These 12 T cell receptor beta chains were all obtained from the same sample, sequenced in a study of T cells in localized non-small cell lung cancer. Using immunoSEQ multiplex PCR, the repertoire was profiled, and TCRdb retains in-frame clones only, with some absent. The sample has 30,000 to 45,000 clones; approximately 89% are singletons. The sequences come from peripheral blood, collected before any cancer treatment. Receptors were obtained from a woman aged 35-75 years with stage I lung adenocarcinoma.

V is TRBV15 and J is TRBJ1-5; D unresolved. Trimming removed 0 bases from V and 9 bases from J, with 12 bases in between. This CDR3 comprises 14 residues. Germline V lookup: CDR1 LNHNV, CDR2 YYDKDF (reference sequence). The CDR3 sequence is CATSRDDSWGPQHF. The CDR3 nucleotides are TGTGCCACCAGCAGAGACGACTCCTGGGGGCCCCAGCATTTT.

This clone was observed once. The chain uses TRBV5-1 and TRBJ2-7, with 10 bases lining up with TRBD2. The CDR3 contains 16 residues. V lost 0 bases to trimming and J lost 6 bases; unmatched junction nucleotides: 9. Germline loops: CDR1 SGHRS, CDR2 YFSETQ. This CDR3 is CASSLASRASGSEQYF. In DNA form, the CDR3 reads TGCGCCAGCAGCTTGGCCTCGAGGGCTAGCGGGAGCGAGCAGTACTTC.

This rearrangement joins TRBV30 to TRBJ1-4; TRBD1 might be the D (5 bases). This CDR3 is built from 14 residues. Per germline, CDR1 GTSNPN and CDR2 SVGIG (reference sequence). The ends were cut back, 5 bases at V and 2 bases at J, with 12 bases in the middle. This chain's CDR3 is CAWGPGTTNEKLFF. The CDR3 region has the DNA TGTGCCTGGGGGCCAGGGACTACTAATGAAAAACTGTTTTTT. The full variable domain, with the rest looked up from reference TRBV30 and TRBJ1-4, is SQTIHQWPATLVQPVGSPLSLECTVEGTSNPNLYWYRQAAGRGLQLLFYSVGIGQISSEVPQNLSASRPQDRQFILSSKKLLLSDSGFYLCAWGPGTTNEKLFFGSGTQLSVL.

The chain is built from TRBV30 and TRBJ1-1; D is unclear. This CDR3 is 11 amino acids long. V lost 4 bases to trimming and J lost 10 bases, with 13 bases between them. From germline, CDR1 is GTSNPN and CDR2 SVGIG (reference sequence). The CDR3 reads CAWTLNHLAFF. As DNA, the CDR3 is TGTGCCTGGACCCTCAATCACTTAGCTTTCTTT.

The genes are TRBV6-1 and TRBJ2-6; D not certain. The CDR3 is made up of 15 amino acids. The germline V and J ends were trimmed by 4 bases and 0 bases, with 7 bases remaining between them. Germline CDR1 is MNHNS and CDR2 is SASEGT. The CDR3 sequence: CASSGTYSGANVLTF. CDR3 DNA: TGTGCCAGCAGTGGGACGTACTCTGGGGCCAACGTCCTGACTTTC.

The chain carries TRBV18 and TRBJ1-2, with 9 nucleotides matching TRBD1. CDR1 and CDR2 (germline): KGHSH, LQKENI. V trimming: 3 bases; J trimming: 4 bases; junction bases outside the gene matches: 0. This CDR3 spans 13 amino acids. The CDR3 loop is CASSPGQGYGYTF. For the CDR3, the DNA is TGTGCCAGCTCACCGGGACAGGGCTATGGCTACACCTTC.

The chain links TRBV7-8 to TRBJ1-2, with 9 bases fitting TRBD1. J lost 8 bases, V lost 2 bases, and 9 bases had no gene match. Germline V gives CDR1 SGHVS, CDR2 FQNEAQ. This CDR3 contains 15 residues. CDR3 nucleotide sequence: TGTGCCAGCAGCTTACCCGGGACAGGGAGTTGGGGCTACACCTTC. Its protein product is CASSLPGTGSWGYTF.

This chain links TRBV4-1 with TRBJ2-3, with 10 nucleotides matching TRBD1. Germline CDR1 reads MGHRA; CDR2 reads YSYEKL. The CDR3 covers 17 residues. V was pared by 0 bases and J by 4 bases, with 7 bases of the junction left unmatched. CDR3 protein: CASSQDRGQGVPDTQYF. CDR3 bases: TGCGCCAGCAGCCAAGACCGAGGACAGGGGGTCCCAGATACGCAGTATTTT.

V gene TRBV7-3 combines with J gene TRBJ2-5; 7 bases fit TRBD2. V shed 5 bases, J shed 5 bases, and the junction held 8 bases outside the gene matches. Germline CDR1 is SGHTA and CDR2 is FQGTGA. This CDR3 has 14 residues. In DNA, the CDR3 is TGTGCCAGCAGCCTCGGTTGGCGGGGGGAGACCCAGTACTTC. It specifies CASSLGWRGETQYF.

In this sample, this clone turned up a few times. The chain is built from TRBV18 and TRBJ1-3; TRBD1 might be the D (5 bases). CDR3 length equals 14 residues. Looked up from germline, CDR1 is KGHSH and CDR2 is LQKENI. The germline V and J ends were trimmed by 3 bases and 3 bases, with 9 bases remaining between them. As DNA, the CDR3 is TGTGCCAGCTCACCGCCAGGGAATGGAAACACCATATATTTT. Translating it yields CASSPPGNGNTIYF.

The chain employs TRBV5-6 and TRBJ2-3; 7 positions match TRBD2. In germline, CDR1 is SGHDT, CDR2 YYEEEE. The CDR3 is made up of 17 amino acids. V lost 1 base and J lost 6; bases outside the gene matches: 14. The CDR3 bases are TGTGCCAGCAGCTTGCTCTTTGGCGGGAGAGGGACGGATACGCAGTATTTT. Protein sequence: CASSLLFGGRGTDTQYF. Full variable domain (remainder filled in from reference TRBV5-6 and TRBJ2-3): DAGVTQSPTHLIKTRGQQVTLRCSPKSGHDTVSWYQQALGQGPQFIFQYYEEEERQRGNFPDRFSGHQFPNYSSELNVNALLLGDSALYLCASSLLFGGRGTDTQYFGPGTRLTVL.

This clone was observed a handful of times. The CDR3 DNA follows: TGTGCCAGCAGCGTGGAGACTAGCGGGAGCCAGTACTTC. It encodes CASSVETSGSQYF. This chain connects TRBV9 to TRBJ2-7, with TRBD2 matching over 12 bases. V shed 2 bases, J shed 10 bases, and the junction held 4 bases outside the gene matches. The CDR3 length is 13 residues. The germline V gene has CDR1 SGDLS and CDR2 YYNGEE. Looking up the rest from reference TRBV9 and TRBJ2-7 gives the full variable domain: DSGVTQTPKHLITATGQRVTLRCSPRSGDLSVYWYQQSLDQGLQFLIQYYNGEERAKGNILERFSAQQFPDLHSELNLSSLELGDSALYFCASSVETSGSQYFGPGTRLTVT.